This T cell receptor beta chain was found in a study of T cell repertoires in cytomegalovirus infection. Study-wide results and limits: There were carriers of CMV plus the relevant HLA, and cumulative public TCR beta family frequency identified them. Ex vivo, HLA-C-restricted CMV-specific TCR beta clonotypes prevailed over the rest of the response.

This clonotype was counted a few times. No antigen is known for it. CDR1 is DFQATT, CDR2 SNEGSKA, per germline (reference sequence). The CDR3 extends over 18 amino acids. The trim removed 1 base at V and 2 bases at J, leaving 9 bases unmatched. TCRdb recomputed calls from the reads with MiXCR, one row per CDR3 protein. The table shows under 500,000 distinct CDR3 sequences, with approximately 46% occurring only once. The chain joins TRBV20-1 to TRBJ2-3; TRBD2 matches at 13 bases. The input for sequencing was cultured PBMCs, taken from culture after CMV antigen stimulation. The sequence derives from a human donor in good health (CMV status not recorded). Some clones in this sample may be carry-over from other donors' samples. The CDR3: CSARVPPGTSGTTDTQYF. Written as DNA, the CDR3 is TGCAGTGCTAGAGTCCCGCCCGGGACTAGCGGGACCACAGATACGCAGTATTTT.